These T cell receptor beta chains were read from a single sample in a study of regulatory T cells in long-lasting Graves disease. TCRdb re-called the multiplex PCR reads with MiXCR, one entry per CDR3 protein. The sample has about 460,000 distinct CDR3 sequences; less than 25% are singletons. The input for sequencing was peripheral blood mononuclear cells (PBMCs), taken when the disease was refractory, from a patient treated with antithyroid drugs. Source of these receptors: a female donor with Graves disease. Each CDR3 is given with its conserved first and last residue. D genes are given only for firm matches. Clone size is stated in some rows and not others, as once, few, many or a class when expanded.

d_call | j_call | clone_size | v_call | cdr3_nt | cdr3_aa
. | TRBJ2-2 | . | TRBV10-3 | TGTGCCATCAAGGAAGGGCAATTCGCCGGGGAGCTGTTTTTT | CAIKEGQFAGELFF
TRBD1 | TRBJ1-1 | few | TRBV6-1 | TGTGCCAGCAGGGACAGGGGACATACTGAAGCTTTCTTT | CASRDRGHTEAFF
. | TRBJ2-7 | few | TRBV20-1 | TGCAGTGCCCGCAAATGGGGGCTAGCGGCATACGAGCAGTACTTC | CSARKWGLAAYEQYF
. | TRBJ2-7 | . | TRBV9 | TGTGCCAGCAGCGCCGATACGGGACGGGACTACGAGCAGTACTTC | CASSADTGRDYEQYF
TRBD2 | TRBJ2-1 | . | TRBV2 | TGTGCCAGCGAACTAGCGGGAGGGCCAGGGGAGCAGTTCTTC | CASELAGGPGEQFF
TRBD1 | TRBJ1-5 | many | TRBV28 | TGTGCCAGCAGAAAACAGGGGACGAGGAGCAATCAGCCCCAGCATTTT | CASRKQGTRSNQPQHF
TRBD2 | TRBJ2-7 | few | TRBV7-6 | TGTGCCAGCAGCGCGGGAGCATACGAGCAGTACTTC | CASSAGAYEQYF
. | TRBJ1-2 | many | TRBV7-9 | TGCGCCAGCAGCCCAGGAGTAGACTATGGCTACACCTTC | CASSPGVDYGYTF
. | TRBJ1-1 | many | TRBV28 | TGTGCCAGCAGTTTTCGGGGCAATGAAGCTTTCTTT | CASSFRGNEAFF
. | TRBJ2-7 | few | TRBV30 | TGTGCCTGGAGTGGCCTAGACCCCGGGACAACGATGTACGAGCAGTACTTC | CAWSGLDPGTTMYEQYF